These 15 T cell receptor beta chains originate from one sample sequenced in a study of identifying expanded T cells in peripheral blood. Data came from immunoSEQ multiplex PCR; TCRdb stores just in-frame clones and leaves some out. Among 70,000 to 100,000 clones listed, about nine tenths were seen once. Sequencing was carried out using blood. The origin of the receptors is a person aged 18-69 years in good health.

This clone was recorded once. The J gene is TRBJ2-5, the V gene TRBV5-4; TRBD1 might be the D (5 bases). The ends were cut back, 4 bases at V and 2 bases at J, with 9 bases in the middle. The CDR3 loop spans 13 amino acids. From germline, CDR1 is SGHNT and CDR2 YYREEE (reference sequence). CDR3 nucleotide sequence: TGTGCCAGCAGCGCAGGGAATCAAGAGACCCAGTACTTC. This sequence encodes CASSAGNQETQYF. Full variable domain (remainder filled in from reference TRBV5-4 and TRBJ2-5): ETGVTQSPTHLIKTRGQQVTLRCSSQSGHNTVSWYQQALGQGPQFIFQYYREEENGRGNFPPRFSGLQFPNYSSELNVNALELDDSALYLCASSAGNQETQYFGPGTRLLVL.

The chain is built from TRBV5-5 and TRBJ1-4; 8 bases line up with TRBD1. The CDR3 has 16 residues. Germline CDR1 is SGHKS and CDR2 is YYEKEE (reference sequence). After removal of 5 bases from V and 4 bases from J, the junction contained 10 bases not matched to a gene. The CDR3 nucleotides are TGTGCCAGCAGATTCACCTCAGGGGGCCTTAATGAAAAACTGTTTTTT. It encodes CASRFTSGGLNEKLFF.

The chain employs TRBV29-1 and TRBJ2-1, with 8 nucleotides matching TRBD1. This CDR3 is 14 amino acids long. CDR1 and CDR2 from the germline V gene are SQVTM and ANQGSEA. The V gene end was trimmed by 2 bases and the J gene end by 4 bases; junction bases not matched to a gene: 4. This chain's CDR3 is CSVERGQGYNEQFF. The CDR3, as DNA: TGCAGCGTTGAACGTGGACAGGGTTACAATGAGCAGTTCTTC.

Concerning this clone itself: The same CDR3 also results from other DNA sequences found in this sample. The chain combines TRBV2 with TRBJ2-7; 7 bases align to TRBD2. Losses at the gene ends were 4 bases for V and 3 bases for J; bases not matched to a gene: 0. The CDR3 sequence is 12 residues long. CDR1 and CDR2 (germline): SNHLY, FYNNEI. The CDR3 DNA sequence: TGTGCCAGCAGTGCGGGGGGCTACGAGCAGTACTTC. It yields the protein CASSAGGYEQYF.

This clone was recorded only once. This chain connects TRBV6-1 to TRBJ2-2; 9 bases map to TRBD1. The CDR3 has 14 amino acids. The germline gives CDR1 MNHNS, CDR2 SASEGT. The V gene end was trimmed by 7 bases and the J gene end by 5 bases; junction bases not matched to a gene: 5. CDR3 DNA sequence: TGTGCCAGCATGGACAGGGGCTTAACCGGGGAGCTGTTTTTT. Its translation: CASMDRGLTGELFF.

V is TRBV7-9 and J is TRBJ2-5, with D unclear. Germline V CDR1 and CDR2: SEHNR, FQNEAQ (reference sequence). Between the trimmed V and J ends, which lost 5 bases and 1 base, there was a span of 14 bases. This CDR3 region has 15 residues. CDR3 DNA sequence: TGTGCCAGCAGCCCCAGGAACACCCTCCAAGAGACCCAGTACTTC. It translates to CASSPRNTLQETQYF.

The CDR3 protein is CASSPGLAGYNEQFF. The DNA of the CDR3 is TGTGCCAGCAGCCCGGGACTAGCGGGTTACAATGAGCAGTTCTTC. This chain uses TRBV28 with TRBJ2-1, with 12 bases lining up with TRBD2. The trim removed 6 bases at V and 4 bases at J, leaving 4 bases unmatched. The CDR3 sequence is 15 residues long. Germline V gives CDR1 MDHEN, CDR2 SYDVKM.

The chain uses TRBV15 and TRBJ2-3; no firm D call. The CDR3 runs 12 residues. Germline-derived CDR1 and CDR2 are LNHNV and YYDKDF (reference sequence). Trimming cost V 2 bases and J 4 bases, with 4 bases left between them. The CDR3 coding sequence is TGTGCCACCAGCAGACCATCAGATACGCAGTATTTT. It encodes CATSRPSDTQYF.

The sample holds one count of this clone. The rearrangement links TRBV4-1 to TRBJ1-5; a possible D gene is TRBD1 (5 bases). V shed 1 base and J shed 7 bases, with 8 bases lying between them. In germline, CDR1 is MGHRA, CDR2 YSYEKL. The length of the CDR3 is 13 residues. The CDR3 coding sequence is TGCGCCAGCAGCCAAGTCAGGGCCCAGCCCCAGCATTTT. It translates to CASSQVRAQPQHF.

The V call is TRBV10-3, the J call TRBJ1-4; no clear D. The CDR3 loop spans 12 amino acids. V was pared by 4 bases and J by 6 bases, with 6 bases between. Per the germline V gene, CDR1 is ENHRY and CDR2 is SYGVKD. CDR3 region: CAISGTDEKLFF. CDR3 DNA sequence: TGTGCCATCAGTGGCACGGATGAAAAACTGTTTTTT.

The chain employs TRBV4-2 and TRBJ2-3; 8 bases are shared with TRBD2. The J segment lost 4 bases and the V segment lost 0 bases, leaving 6 bases of the junction unmatched. The germline gives CDR1 LGHNA, CDR2 YNFKEQ. This CDR3 is 16 amino acids long. The CDR3 nucleotides are TGTGCCAGCAGCCAAGATTTCGGGAGGGCAGCAGATACGCAGTATTTT. Translating gives CASSQDFGRAADTQYF.

The chain recombines TRBV5-1 with TRBJ1-4, with D possibly TRBD1 on 6 matching bases. Looked up from germline, CDR1 is SGHRS and CDR2 is YFSETQ. V shed 4 bases and J shed 6 bases, with 22 bases lying between them. The CDR3 runs 17 residues. CDR3 sequence (DNA): TGCGCCAGCAGCGGGGGCTTTCATGGGGGTAACTATGAAAAACTGTTTTTT. It is translated as CASSGGFHGGNYEKLFF.

This clone was detected only once. The chain combines TRBV19 with TRBJ2-1; maybe TRBD2 (5 bases). The CDR3 is made up of 15 amino acids. Germline V CDR1 and CDR2: LNHDA, SQIVND (reference sequence). V lost 3 bases, J lost 1 base, and 10 bases lay in between. The DNA of the CDR3 is TGTGCCAGTAGTATCGACGGCGGGTCCTACAATGAGCAGTTCTTC. Translating gives CASSIDGGSYNEQFF.

The chain has TRBV11-3 and TRBJ2-5, with D unclear. Germline CDR1 and CDR2: SGHNT and YENEEA. V was trimmed by 5 bases and J by 4 bases, leaving 14 bases between them. The CDR3 is made up of 14 amino acids. CDR3 nucleotides: TGTGCCAGCAGCCTTGCCAGCGCCGGAGAGACCCAGTACTTC. Translated: CASSLASAGETQYF.

V gene TRBV5-1 combines with J gene TRBJ2-7; maybe TRBD2 (5 bases). CDR3 size: 15 residues. CDR1 and CDR2 (germline): SGHRS, YFSETQ. Between the trimmed V and J ends, which lost 0 bases and 0 bases, there was a span of 10 bases. Here the CDR3 reads CASSLVFGDSYEQYF. The CDR3 DNA follows: TGCGCCAGCAGCTTGGTTTTCGGGGACTCCTACGAGCAGTACTTC.